These T cell receptor beta chains were read from a single sample in a study of T cells in Graves' hyperthyroidism and ophthalmopathy. MiXCR, run by TCRdb on the multiplex PCR reads, gives a single entry per CDR3 protein. The sample shows roughly 400,000 distinct CDR3 sequences, approximately 14% of them seen only once. The sequenced material came from blood. These receptors all come from a woman between 18 and 29 years old with Graves' hyperthyroidism that later progressed to Graves' ophthalmopathy. CDR3s include the opening cysteine and the closing phenylalanine or tryptophan. The order of the fields is clone size, J gene, D gene, V gene, CDR3 DNA, CDR3 protein. A D gene is named only where the DNA matches it firmly. Size is omitted from some rows. Given values are once, few, many or a class for expanded clones.

many,TRBJ1-6,TRBD1,TRBV7-2,TGTGCCAGCAGCTTTCGACAGGACAGGACCTATAATTCACCCCTCCACTTT,CASSFRQDRTYNSPLHF
many,TRBJ1-2,-,TRBV6-5,TGTGCCAGCAGTTACTCCGCGGGTCGTGGCTACACCTTC,CASSYSAGRGYTF
many,TRBJ2-3,TRBD2,TRBV20-1,TGCAGTGCTGAACTAGCGGGAGTCACAGATACGCAGTATTTT,CSAELAGVTDTQYF
many,TRBJ2-7,TRBD1,TRBV20-1,TGCAGTGCATCTGGGACAGGACGTTCTTACGAGCAGTACTTC,CSASGTGRSYEQYF
-,TRBJ2-5,TRBD2,TRBV6-1,TGTGCCAGCAGAAGACTAGCGGGAGGGCCGGAGACCCAGTACTTC,CASRRLAGGPETQYF
many,TRBJ2-7,-,TRBV28,TGTGCCAGCAGTTTGACCGGGACAACCTACGAGCAGTACTTC,CASSLTGTTYEQYF
few,TRBJ2-5,-,TRBV28,TGTGCCAGCAGTTTGGGAAAGTTCGGGGAGACCCAGTACTTC,CASSLGKFGETQYF
few,TRBJ2-3,TRBD2,TRBV20-1,TGCAGTGCTAGAAGGCTTCGGGGGAGGGGCACAGATACGCAGTATTTT,CSARRLRGRGTDTQYF
-,TRBJ2-7,TRBD2,TRBV7-9,TGTGCCAGCAGCTTAGCCGGGGGGGCGACCTACGAGCAGTACTTC,CASSLAGGATYEQYF
many,TRBJ2-5,TRBD2,TRBV3-1,TGTGCCAGCAGCCAAGACTACCTAGCGGGAGGAAGAGAGACCCAGTACTTC,CASSQDYLAGGRETQYF
-,TRBJ2-3,TRBD2,TRBV2,TGTGCCAGCAGAAACGGACTAGATACAGATACGCAGTATTTT,CASRNGLDTDTQYF
many,TRBJ2-7,TRBD2,TRBV20-1,TGCAGTGCTACCAAATTCCGGACTAGCGGGGGGGTGCTAAGGTACGCGCAGTACTTC,CSATKFRTSGGVLRYAQYF
many,TRBJ1-1,-,TRBV27,TGTGCCAGCAGCGGGCAAGGAGAGAACACTGAAGCTTTCTTT,CASSGQGENTEAFF
many,TRBJ2-7,-,TRBV6-1,TGTGCCAGCAGTGAATCTTACGAGCAGTACTTC,CASSESYEQYF
many,TRBJ2-7,-,TRBV7-9,TGTGCCAGCAGCCTCGGCAGGACGTCTGGATCTTACGAGCAGTACTTC,CASSLGRTSGSYEQYF
many,TRBJ1-5,-,TRBV28,TGTGCCAGCAGTTTAAGACAGGGCAATCAGCCCCAGCATTTT,CASSLRQGNQPQHF
many,TRBJ2-3,-,TRBV2,TGTGCCAGCAGTGATTTTTATTCAGATACGCAGTATTTT,CASSDFYSDTQYF
many,TRBJ2-3,TRBD2,TRBV18,TGTGCCAGCTCACGATCAGCGGGAGTAAAGACAGATACGCAGTATTTT,CASSRSAGVKTDTQYF
many,TRBJ2-7,-,TRBV3-1,TGTGCCAGCAGCCCCGGGGTGGGAGCGTACGAGCAGTACTTC,CASSPGVGAYEQYF
many,TRBJ2-1,TRBD2,TRBV28,TGTGCCAGCAGTTTTAAAGTCGTAAGACTAGCGGGGTTAAATGAGCAGTTCTTC,CASSFKVVRLAGLNEQFF
-,TRBJ1-5,TRBD1,TRBV7-9,TGTGCCAGCAGCTTCGGACAGGACATGGGGCAGCCCCAGCATTTT,CASSFGQDMGQPQHF
many,TRBJ2-1,TRBD2,TRBV27,TGTGCCAGCAAACAGGCGGGAGAAACGAATGAGCAGTTCTTC,CASKQAGETNEQFF
many,TRBJ1-1,TRBD1,TRBV5-1,TGCGCCAGCAGCTTGGTTCCAGGGGGACCCTCTCGGATGGCTTTCTTT,CASSLVPGGPSRMAFF
-,TRBJ1-2,-,TRBV19,TGTGCCAGTACCTTCAGAGTTAACTATGGCTACACCTTC,CASTFRVNYGYTF
many,TRBJ2-5,TRBD2,TRBV6-2/TRBV6-3,TGTGCCAGCAGTTACATGGGCGGGAGAGAGACCCAGTACTTC,CASSYMGGRETQYF
-,TRBJ2-1,TRBD2,TRBV2,TGTGCCACCAGTGATCCGACTGTAGCGGGAGGGCCCTCCTACAATGAGCAGTTCTTC,CATSDPTVAGGPSYNEQFF
few,TRBJ2-5,-,TRBV12-3/TRBV12-4,TGTGCCAGCAGCAGCGGCAGGAACCAAGAGACCCAGTACTTC,CASSSGRNQETQYF
few,TRBJ1-5,TRBD1,TRBV20-1,TGCAGTGCTAGAGATCCCCCGGGACAGGGCGATCAGCCCCAGCATTTT,CSARDPPGQGDQPQHF
many,TRBJ2-7,TRBD1,TRBV27,TGTGCCAGCAGTTCAGGGGGCGAGCAGTACTTC,CASSSGGEQYF
many,TRBJ2-4,-,TRBV11-2,TGTGCCAGCAGCATTAGGTTGCGGGTAGCCAAAAACATTCAGTACTTC,CASSIRLRVAKNIQYF
many,TRBJ2-3,-,TRBV11-2,TGTGCCAGCAGCCCTGGACTGGGGGATACGCAGTATTTT,CASSPGLGDTQYF
many,TRBJ2-3,-,TRBV5-1,TGCGCCAGCAGCTTCGGGGGGCGAGGCACAGATACGCAGTATTTT,CASSFGGRGTDTQYF
few,TRBJ2-2,TRBD2,TRBV12-3/TRBV12-4,TGTGCCAGCAGTAGACCGGGACTAGCTTACACCGGGGAGCTGTTTTTT,CASSRPGLAYTGELFF
many,TRBJ2-7,-,TRBV20-1,TGCAGTGCAAAAACCCCATCCTACGAGCAGTACTTC,CSAKTPSYEQYF
many,TRBJ2-1,-,TRBV7-8,TGTGCCAGCAGTCCCATCGGACAGACTGAGCAGTTCTTC,CASSPIGQTEQFF
many,TRBJ2-5,-,TRBV4-2,TGTGCCAGCAGCCCGCACATAGGGGCACAAGAGACCCAGTACTTC,CASSPHIGAQETQYF
few,TRBJ2-1,-,TRBV3-1,TGTGCCAGCAGCCAAAGTCCCGGGACCTACAATGAGCAGTTCTTC,CASSQSPGTYNEQFF
few,TRBJ2-2,TRBD1,TRBV19,TGTGCCAGTAGTACGACAGGGGGGCGTAGTTCCACCGGGGAGCTGTTTTTT,CASSTTGGRSSTGELFF
many,TRBJ2-3,TRBD2,TRBV11-1,TGTGCCAGCAGCGGGCGGACTAGCGGGAGAACAACAGATACGCAGTATTTT,CASSGRTSGRTTDTQYF
-,TRBJ1-1,-,TRBV6-9,TGTGCCAGTTTCTCGGGGCAGGGGACTGAAGCTTTCTTT,CASFSGQGTEAFF
-,TRBJ2-2,-,TRBV6-5,TGTGCCCTAAGACGGAACACCGGGGAGCTGTTTTTT,CALRRNTGELFF
many,TRBJ2-7,TRBD2,TRBV20-1,TGCAGTGGCCGACTAGCGGGGGAGCAGTACTTC,CSGRLAGEQYF
few,TRBJ1-6,-,TRBV12-3/TRBV12-4,TGTGCCAGCAGCCGAGGACGAGGTTCACCCCTCCACTTT,CASSRGRGSPLHF
-,TRBJ1-5,TRBD1,TRBV28,TGTGCCAGCAGGGGACAGTCTAATCAGCCCCAGCATTTT,CASRGQSNQPQHF
many,TRBJ1-2,TRBD1,TRBV29-1,TGCAGCACCCAACAGGGAGGGGGCGACTATGGCTACACCTTC,CSTQQGGGDYGYTF
-,TRBJ2-7,TRBD2,TRBV28,TGTGCCAGCAGCCAGCGGGAGAACCCCTACGAGCAGTACTTC,CASSQRENPYEQYF
few,TRBJ1-1,-,TRBV27,TGTGCCAGCAGTCCCAGGGGTTGGACTGAAGCTTTCTTT,CASSPRGWTEAFF
-,TRBJ2-1,TRBD2,TRBV5-1,TGCGCCAGCAGCTTTAGCGGGGCTACCTACAATGAGCAGTTCTTC,CASSFSGATYNEQFF
-,TRBJ2-3,-,TRBV5-6,TGTGCCAGCAGCCCGAACGGAGAAACCTTTACGCAGTATTTT,CASSPNGETFTQYF
many,TRBJ1-6,-,TRBV12-3/TRBV12-4,TGTGCCAGCAGTCCCCAGGTTAATTCACCCCTCCACTTT,CASSPQVNSPLHF